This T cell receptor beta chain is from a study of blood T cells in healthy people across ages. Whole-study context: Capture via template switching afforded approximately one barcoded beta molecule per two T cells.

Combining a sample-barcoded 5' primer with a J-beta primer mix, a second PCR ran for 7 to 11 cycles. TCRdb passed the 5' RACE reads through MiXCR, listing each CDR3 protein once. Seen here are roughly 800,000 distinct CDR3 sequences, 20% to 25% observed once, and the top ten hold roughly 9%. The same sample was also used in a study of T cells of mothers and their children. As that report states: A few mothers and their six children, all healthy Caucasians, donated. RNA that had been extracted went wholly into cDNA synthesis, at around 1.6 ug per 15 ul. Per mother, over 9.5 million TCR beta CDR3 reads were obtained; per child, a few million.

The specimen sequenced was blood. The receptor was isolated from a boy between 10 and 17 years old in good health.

The CDR3 sequence is CASSFAPHTDTQYF. In nucleotides, the CDR3 is TGTGCCAGCAGTTTCGCGCCGCACACAGATACGCAGTATTTT. This chain connects TRBV27 to TRBJ2-3; no firm D call. V was cut by 3 bases and J by 2 bases, with 9 bases left in between. This CDR3 is 14 amino acids long. Germline V gives CDR1 MNHEY, CDR2 SMNVEV (reference sequence).